The next 15 T cell receptor beta chains were all read from a single sample in a study of Ad26.COV2.S vaccination and SARS-CoV-2 variants. Sequencing was performed with immunoSEQ multiplex PCR; in TCRdb, only in-frame clones are kept and a portion is missing. Of fewer than 50,000 clones in the sample, 65% to 90% were seen once. The source material was peripheral blood, sampled after recovery from COVID-19. All receptors come from a human donor who had recovered from COVID-19.

This clone was seen only a few times. The rearrangement uses TRBV19 and TRBJ1-1; 7 positions match TRBD1. J was trimmed by 6 bases and V by 4 bases; bases with no gene match: 8. This CDR3 region has 14 residues. Germline V gene sequence: CDR1 LNHDA, CDR2 SQIVND (reference sequence). The CDR3 sequence is CASSTYDRAPEAFF. The CDR3 DNA is TGTGCCAGTAGTACTTACGACAGGGCCCCTGAAGCTTTCTTT.

The chain has TRBV5-1 and TRBJ1-6, with 8 bases identical to TRBD1. Germline V gene lookup returns CDR1 SGHRS and CDR2 YFSETQ. J gave up 6 bases and V 5 bases, and 7 bases lay outside the gene matches. This CDR3 contains 15 residues. The CDR3 DNA is TGCGCCAGCAGTTTACAGGGGGGGGGTAATTCACCCCTCCACTTT. This sequence encodes CASSLQGGGNSPLHF.

The chain recombines TRBV30 with TRBJ2-6; D not certain. The CDR3 sequence is 13 residues long. The V end lost 6 bases, the J end lost 2 bases, and 8 bases lay between the germline ends. Germline CDR1 GTSNPN, CDR2 SVGIG (reference sequence). This chain's CDR3 is CACPAAGANVLTF. CDR3 DNA sequence: TGTGCCTGCCCGGCAGCTGGGGCCAACGTCCTGACTTTC.

The CDR3 DNA reads TGCAGCGTTGAAGTCCACAGCGGGAGGAATGAGCAGTTCTTC. As protein: CSVEVHSGRNEQFF. The gene calls are TRBV29-1 and TRBJ2-1; 9 bases line up with TRBD2. CDR3 size: 14 residues. Germline lookup yields CDR1 SQVTM and CDR2 ANQGSEA. The junction had 5 bases not matched to a gene; V was cut back by 1 base and J by 7 bases.

A single count supports this clone. The V gene is TRBV30, the J gene TRBJ1-2, with D uncertain. CDR3 length equals 12 residues. CDR1 GTSNPN and CDR2 SVGIG come from the germline V gene (reference sequence). The V end was cut by 1 base, the J end by 10 bases, with 13 bases between. The CDR3 sequence is CAWSADTGVYTF. Here the CDR3 DNA reads TGTGCCTGGAGTGCTGACACCGGAGTCTACACCTTC.

This clone has a single count. This chain connects TRBV27 to TRBJ1-1; D is unclear. The germline V and J ends were trimmed by 6 bases and 0 bases, with 8 bases remaining between them. The germline V gene has CDR1 MNHEY and CDR2 SMNVEV (reference sequence). This CDR3 has 13 residues. DNA for the CDR3: TGTGCCAGCAGCCGCATATTGAACACTGAAGCTTTCTTT. It codes for CASSRILNTEAFF.

The chain combines TRBV7-9 with TRBJ1-1; D unclear. The CDR3 is 13 residues long. Germline CDR1 and CDR2: SEHNR and FQNEAQ (reference sequence). The V end lost 3 bases, the J end lost 3 bases, and 8 bases lay between the germline ends. The CDR3 DNA reads as TGTGCCAGCAGCTTCCAGGCAGACACTGAAGCTTTCTTT. Its translation: CASSFQADTEAFF.

This chain links TRBV28 with TRBJ1-4; possibly TRBD1 for D (6 bases). Germline V gene lookup returns CDR1 MDHEN and CDR2 SYDVKM. CDR3 length: 16 residues. Trimming left V 2 bases short and J 0 bases short, with 10 bases between. The chain's CDR3 is CASSLPRQATNEKLFF. Here the CDR3 DNA reads TGTGCCAGCAGTTTACCCCGACAGGCAACTAATGAAAAACTGTTTTTT. Drawing the rest from reference TRBV28 and TRBJ1-4, the complete variable domain is DVKVTQSSRYLVKRTGEKVFLECVQDMDHENMFWYRQDPGLGLRLIYFSYDVKMKEKGDIPEGYSVSREKKERFSLILESASTNQTSMYLCASSLPRQATNEKLFFGSGTQLSVL.

The V call is TRBV19, the J call TRBJ1-2, with 7 bases matching TRBD1. V shed 2 bases and J 4 bases; nucleotides not matched to a gene: 7. Germline-derived CDR1 and CDR2 are LNHDA and SQIVND (reference sequence). The CDR3 is 15 amino acids. The CDR3 sequence is CASSITRGGGYGYTF. CDR3 in DNA: TGTGCCAGTAGTATAACGCGAGGGGGCGGCTATGGCTACACCTTC.

The chain is built from TRBV7-9 and TRBJ2-3, with 7 bases matching TRBD1. The CDR3 is 18 residues long. Germline assignment: CDR1 SEHNR and CDR2 FQNEAQ (reference sequence). V lost 0 bases and J lost 5; bases outside the gene matches: 14. This CDR3 reads CASSLARRGGVVGDTQYF. CDR3 nucleotides: TGTGCCAGCAGCTTAGCGCGGAGAGGGGGCGTCGTTGGAGATACGCAGTATTTT.

The V and J genes are TRBV29-1 and TRBJ1-1; no clear D gene. V dropped 7 bases and J dropped 2 bases, with 5 bases sitting between them. Per the germline V gene, CDR1 is SQVTM and CDR2 is ANQGSEA. The CDR3 is made up of 10 amino acids. Here the CDR3 reads CSGANTEAFF. The CDR3 DNA sequence: TGCAGCGGGGCCAACACTGAAGCTTTCTTT.

This clone was recorded only once. The chain combines TRBV21-1 with TRBJ2-6; the table's D call, TRBD1, has no DNA check behind it. TRBV21-1 is a pseudogene locus. The CDR3 totals 18 residues. This CDR3 reads CASSKTGTGGSGANVLTF. The CDR3 DNA is TGTGCCAGCAGCAAAACTGGGACAGGGGGCTCTGGGGCCAACGTCCTGACTTTC.

This chain uses TRBV24-1 with TRBJ1-5; D unresolved. Trimming left V 4 bases short and J 0 bases short, with 3 bases between. From germline, CDR1 is KGHDR and CDR2 SFDVKD. The CDR3 is 13 amino acids. The CDR3 is CATSDNSNQPQHF. The CDR3 DNA sequence: TGTGCCACCAGTGACAATAGCAATCAGCCCCAGCATTTT.

The chain is built from TRBV19 and TRBJ1-3; D ambiguous. This CDR3 has 14 residues. The germline V gene has CDR1 LNHDA and CDR2 SQIVND (reference sequence). Trimming left V 7 bases short and J 0 bases short, with 10 bases between. Here the CDR3 reads CASMGGYSGNTIYF. The DNA of the CDR3 is TGTGCCAGTATGGGAGGGTACTCTGGAAACACCATATATTTT.

The J gene is TRBJ1-1, the V gene TRBV24-1; no clear D. The V end lost 5 bases, the J end lost 6 bases, and 9 bases lay between the germline ends. The CDR3 is made up of 12 amino acids. Germline V gene data show CDR1 as KGHDR and CDR2 as SFDVKD. The CDR3 DNA follows: TGTGCCACCAGTGCGGGGTTCGCTGAAGCTTTCTTT. Translating gives CATSAGFAEAFF.